This TCR beta chain is from a study of blood T cell repertoires in COVID-19. The protocol was immunoSEQ multiplex PCR, while the TCRdb copy is restricted to in-frame clones and leaves out a portion. The sample shows around 200,000 clones, roughly 80% of them seen only once. Sample: peripheral blood. This receptor was taken from a human donor in a cohort sampled during active COVID-19.

CDR3 in amino acids: CASSRFGSTDTQYF. The CDR3 bases are TGCGCCAGCAGCCGTTTTGGGAGTACAGATACGCAGTATTTT. The gene calls are TRBV5-1 and TRBJ2-3; D possibly corresponds to TRBD2 (5 bases). This CDR3 has 14 residues. The germline V and J ends were trimmed by 4 bases and 3 bases, with 12 bases remaining between them. Germline V gene sequence: CDR1 SGHRS, CDR2 YFSETQ.